The next 22 T cell receptor beta chains were all read from a single sample in a study of T cell repertoires in cytomegalovirus infection. From the reads, TCRdb called clonotypes with MiXCR, one entry per CDR3 protein. The data show about 530,000 distinct CDR3 sequences, approximately 25% seen once. The material sequenced was PBMCs. These receptor sequences come from a human donor in good health (CMV status not recorded). Some clones in this sample may be carry-over from other donors' samples.

Concerning this clonotype: A much bigger clone sits one base away, suggesting this may be a read error. The rearrangement joins TRBV7-2 to TRBJ2-7, with 7 bases lining up with TRBD1. This CDR3 is 15 amino acids long. Germline values: CDR1 SGHTA, CDR2 FQGNSA. Germline trimming cut 3 bases from V and 4 bases from J; bases unmatched to any gene: 9. The CDR3 loop reads CASSLGDREPYEQYV. The CDR3 DNA reads TGTGCCAGCAGCTTGGGCGACAGGGAGCCGTACGAGCAGTACGTC.

This chain joins TRBV25-1 and TRBJ2-1; tentative D call: TRBD1 (6 bases). In germline, CDR1 is MGHDK, CDR2 SYGVNS. CDR3 length equals 16 residues. Trimming took off 0 bases at V and 2 bases at J, with 11 bases between the two ends. The CDR3 spells CASSEYQGLAYNEQFF. The CDR3 nucleotides are TGTGCCAGCAGTGAATACCAGGGGCTAGCCTACAATGAGCAGTTCTTC.

As to this clonotype: A read error may account for a junction end that differs from germline. The V call is TRBV24-1, the J call TRBJ1-1, with 8 bases lining up with TRBD1. The CDR3 consists of 19 residues. Per germline, CDR1 KGHDR and CDR2 SFDVKD. The CDR3, as DNA: TGTGCCACCAGCGATTTGGTAGGGCAGGGGGCGATTCTGAACACTGAAGCTTTCTTT. Translation gives CATSDLVGQGAILNTEAFF.

This clonotype was seen only a few times. V usage is TRBV29-1 and J usage is TRBJ2-3, with 11 nucleotides matching TRBD2. Germline V gene sequence: CDR1 SQVTM, CDR2 ANQGSEA. CDR3 length equals 16 residues. Trimming at V came to 3 bases and at J to 0 bases, leaving 5 bases not matched to a gene. The CDR3 here is CSVDKLAGDSTDTQYF. The CDR3 DNA follows: TGCAGCGTTGATAAACTAGCGGGAGATAGCACAGATACGCAGTATTTT.

This clonotype was seen only a few times. The V call is TRBV5-4, the J call TRBJ2-2; D not resolved. Trimming pared 4 bases from V and 3 bases from J, leaving 10 bases between. The CDR3 loop spans 14 amino acids. Germline loops: CDR1 SGHNT, CDR2 YYREEE (reference sequence). For the CDR3, the DNA is TGTGCCAGCAGCCCAGGACCACACACCGGGGAGCTGTTTTTT. It yields the protein CASSPGPHTGELFF.

CDR3 sequence reads: CASSSDQRVSNTGELFF. DNA for the CDR3: TGTGCCAGCAGTTCGGATCAGCGGGTCTCGAACACCGGGGAGCTGTTTTTT. The chain employs TRBV12-3 or TRBV12-4 and TRBJ2-2; TRBD2 might be the D (6 bases). The length of the CDR3 is 17 residues. V shed 4 bases and J shed 0 bases, with 15 bases lying between them.

Details on this clonotype: Since a much larger clone is just one base distant, this may be a read error. V is TRBV12-3 or TRBV12-4 and J is TRBJ1-1; D uncertain. CDR3 length: 13 residues. The CDR3 DNA is TGTACCAGCAGTTTATCAAGAGACACTGAAGCTTTCTTT. Its translation: CTSSLSRDTEAFF.

This clonotype was found a few times. CDR3 bases: TGTGCCAGCAGCCTAGTTACTACACAAGAGACCCAGTACTTC. Residues: CASSLVTTQETQYF. The chain joins TRBV7-2 to TRBJ2-5; D unclear. The length of the CDR3 is 14 residues. From germline, CDR1 is SGHTA and CDR2 FQGNSA. V was cut by 5 bases and J by 2 bases, with 12 bases left in between.

This clonotype has ten or more counts. This chain uses TRBV7-9 with TRBJ2-1; D perhaps matches TRBD2 (5 bases). Per germline, CDR1 SEHNR and CDR2 FQNEAQ (reference sequence). Trimming stripped 6 bases from V and 5 bases from J, with 17 bases between. This CDR3 region has 15 residues. The CDR3 sequence: CASRTGSSPHNEQFF. The CDR3 DNA is TGTGCCAGCAGAACTGGGAGCTCACCGCACAATGAGCAGTTCTTC.

The chain joins TRBV2 to TRBJ1-5; D possibly corresponds to TRBD1 (6 bases). V was cut by 7 bases and J by 4 bases, with 14 bases left in between. Germline V gives CDR1 SNHLY, CDR2 FYNNEI. This CDR3 is built from 14 residues. The CDR3 loop is CASKGGTENQPQHF. CDR3 in DNA: TGTGCCAGCAAAGGGGGGACGGAGAATCAGCCCCAGCATTTT.

The J gene is TRBJ1-5, the V gene TRBV7-3, with 11 bases aligning to TRBD1. Germline V CDR1 and CDR2: SGHTA, FQGTGA. The CDR3 consists of 18 residues. With V trimmed by 4 bases and J by 0 bases, 8 bases remained unmatched. The DNA of the CDR3 is TGTGCCAGCAGCTCCCGGGACAGGGGGGATTATAGCAATCAGCCCCAGCATTTT. Protein product: CASSSRDRGDYSNQPQHF.

This chain uses TRBV20-1 with TRBJ2-6, with D unresolved. Germline CDR1 is DFQATT and CDR2 is SNEGSKA (reference sequence). V shed 2 bases and J shed 0 bases, with 8 bases lying between them. The CDR3 runs to 15 residues. In DNA form, the CDR3 reads TGCAGTGCTAGACCAGCCCACTCTGGGGCCAACGTCCTGACTTTC. Its protein is CSARPAHSGANVLTF.

The genes are TRBV18 and TRBJ2-1; a possible D gene is TRBD2 (6 bases). The CDR3 has 13 amino acids. V was clipped by 3 bases and J by 8 bases, with 11 bases between them. Germline V CDR1 and CDR2: KGHSH, LQKENI. CDR3 amino acids: CASSPPRGYEQFF. The CDR3 coding sequence is TGTGCCAGCTCACCCCCCCGGGGGTATGAGCAGTTCTTC.

In this sample, this clonotype turned up a few times. This chain connects TRBV12-3 or TRBV12-4 to TRBJ2-2, with D perhaps matching TRBD1 (5 bases). V dropped 4 bases and J dropped 1 base, with 16 bases sitting between them. There are 17 residues in the CDR3. CDR3 sequence reads: CASSSPVDTWNTGELFF. CDR3 nucleotide sequence: TGTGCCAGCAGTTCTCCGGTGGACACGTGGAACACCGGGGAGCTGTTTTTT.

This clonotype was recorded a few times. The CDR3 sequence: CASSNPTGLNYGYTF. The CDR3 nucleotides read TGTGCCAGTAGTAACCCGACAGGGCTCAACTATGGCTACACCTTC. V and J are TRBV19 and TRBJ1-2, with 7 bases fitting TRBD1. The CDR3 is made up of 15 amino acids. Losses at the gene ends were 4 bases for V and 2 bases for J; bases not matched to a gene: 7. The germline V gene has CDR1 LNHDA and CDR2 SQIVND (reference sequence).

The chain has TRBV11-2 and TRBJ2-2; D gene ambiguous. The length of the CDR3 is 16 residues. V was shortened by 5 bases and J by 0 bases, with 13 bases between the two germline ends. Germline assignment: CDR1 SGHAT and CDR2 FQNNGV. CDR3: CASSHAVLSNTGELFF. In DNA, the CDR3 is TGTGCCAGCAGCCATGCAGTTTTATCGAACACCGGGGAGCTGTTTTTT.

This chain uses TRBV27 with TRBJ1-5; D gene uncertain. With 5 bases removed from V and 4 bases from J, the gap between germline ends came to 9 bases. From germline, CDR1 is MNHEY and CDR2 SMNVEV (reference sequence). This CDR3 region has 13 residues. For the CDR3, the DNA is TGTGCCAGCAGTCGGGTCCCAAATCAGCCCCAGCATTTT. It is translated as CASSRVPNQPQHF.

The chain employs TRBV24-1 and TRBJ2-4; no firm D call. This CDR3 contains 12 residues. The V gene lost 1 base and the J gene lost 5 bases, with 2 bases spanning the gap. The V gene's germline CDR1 is KGHDR and CDR2 SFDVKD. For the CDR3, the DNA is TGTGCCACCAGTGATTTAGAAAACATTCAGTACTTC. Its translation: CATSDLENIQYF.

This clonotype has only a few counts. The chain uses TRBV28 and TRBJ2-7; 7 bases align to TRBD1. The CDR3 runs to 16 residues. The V and J ends lost 5 bases and 0 bases, in that order; junction bases with no gene match: 10. Germline CDR1 and CDR2: MDHEN and SYDVKM. The CDR3 reads CASSPQDRRSSYEQYF. The CDR3 region has the DNA TGTGCCAGCAGTCCCCAGGACAGGAGGAGCTCCTACGAGCAGTACTTC. The full variable domain, with the rest looked up from reference TRBV28 and TRBJ2-7, is DVKVTQSSRYLVKRTGEKVFLECVQDMDHENMFWYRQDPGLGLRLIYFSYDVKMKEKGDIPEGYSVSREKKERFSLILESASTNQTSMYLCASSPQDRRSSYEQYFGPGTRLTVT.

This clonotype was seen many times. The CDR3 DNA is TGTGCCAGCAGCTTCCGGGACTCGGAGCAGTTCTTC. Encoded protein: CASSFRDSEQFF. V and J are TRBV7-2 and TRBJ2-1; TRBD2 might be the D (6 bases). This CDR3 has 12 residues. Germline V lookup: CDR1 SGHTA, CDR2 FQGNSA. With 3 bases removed from V and 10 bases from J, the gap between germline ends came to 10 bases.

As regards this clonotype: At one boundary the junction diverges from the germline segment, which might be a read error. V and J are TRBV20-1 and TRBJ2-5, with TRBD2 identical over 11 bases. CDR3 size: 11 residues. Germline values: CDR1 DFQATT, CDR2 SNEGSKA (reference sequence). DNA of the CDR3: TGCAGCGCTAGCGGGGGGGAGACCCAGTACTTC. Its translation: CSASGGETQYF.

This chain joins TRBV28 and TRBJ2-2; no definite D call. Germline V gene data show CDR1 as MDHEN and CDR2 as SYDVKM. The CDR3 spans 14 residues. V lost 7 bases and J lost 6, with 15 bases in between. Here the CDR3 reads CASTPAGRAGELFF. The CDR3 nucleotides are TGTGCCAGCACCCCCGCCGGTAGAGCCGGGGAGCTGTTTTTT.